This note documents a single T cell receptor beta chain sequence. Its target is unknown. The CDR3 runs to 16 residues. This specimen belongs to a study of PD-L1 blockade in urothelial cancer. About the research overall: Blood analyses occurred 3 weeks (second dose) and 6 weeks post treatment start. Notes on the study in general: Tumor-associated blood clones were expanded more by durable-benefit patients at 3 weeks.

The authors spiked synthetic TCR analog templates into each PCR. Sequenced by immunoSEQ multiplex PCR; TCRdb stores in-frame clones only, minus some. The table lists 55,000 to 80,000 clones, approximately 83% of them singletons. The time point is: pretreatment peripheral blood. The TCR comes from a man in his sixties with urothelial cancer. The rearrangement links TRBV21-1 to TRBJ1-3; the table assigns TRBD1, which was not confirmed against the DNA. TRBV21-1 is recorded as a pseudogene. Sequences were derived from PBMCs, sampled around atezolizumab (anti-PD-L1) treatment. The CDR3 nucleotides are TGTGCCAGCAGCAGAAGACAGGGCGACTCTGGAAACACCATATATTTT. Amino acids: CASSRRQGDSGNTIYF.